This T cell receptor beta chain stems from a study of CD8+ T cells in alopecia areata. Overall study results and limits: Only a single nonresponder existed, so baseline CD8+ expansion links stay unclear.

Germline loops: CDR1 LGHNT, CDR2 FRNRAP. This CDR3 region has 15 residues. With 0 bases removed from V and 3 bases from J, the gap between germline ends came to 11 bases. Treatment defined: oral pan-JAK inhibitor, 5-10 mg twice daily. Extracted from the samples, RNA was reverse transcribed into cDNA to serve as the sequencing template. Profiled with immunoSEQ multiplex PCR; TCRdb holds only in-frame clones, not every one. Among 150,000 to 200,000 clones listed, around 60% were seen once. About this clone itself: Its antigen is unknown.

The chain couples TRBV12-5 to TRBJ2-5; no definite D call. The clonotype comes from a human donor with alopecia areata. The starting material was CD4+ T cells sorted from blood, obtained at week 49, from a patient treated with tofacitinib. DNA for the CDR3: TGTGCTAGTGGTTTGGTACATGGACCCGAAGAGACCCAGTACTTC. Translating it yields CASGLVHGPEETQYF.